This entry lists 8 T cell receptor beta chains sequenced from one sample in a study of T-cell reconstitution after alpha-beta-depleted transplantation in children. TCRbeta library preparation incorporated unique molecular identifiers. TCRdb fed the PCR reads into MiXCR, producing one record per CDR3 protein. The sample includes more than 400,000 distinct CDR3 sequences, roughly 10% of them seen just once. The sample in question was PBMCs, mostly from graft donor cells, obtained 180 days after TCRalphabeta/CD19-depleted stem cell transplant. The source of these receptors is a female patient under 10 years old who had a stem cell transplant for aplastic anemia, so the T cells may come from the graft donor.

This clonotype was seen ten or more times. The chain links TRBV24-1 to TRBJ2-1; D not certain. Germline CDR1 reads KGHDR; CDR2 reads SFDVKD. V was cut by 1 base and J by 2 bases, with 2 bases left in between. CDR3 length equals 13 residues. The CDR3, as DNA: TGTGCCACCAGTGATTTTACCTACAATGAGCAGTTCTTC. This codes for CATSDFTYNEQFF.

The chain uses TRBV12-3 or TRBV12-4 and TRBJ2-3, with TRBD1 matching 8 bases. Germline trimming cut 5 bases from V and 6 bases from J; bases unmatched to any gene: 16. The CDR3 sequence is 17 residues long. The CDR3, as DNA: TGTGCCAGCAGTCCACATTCCGGGACAGGTAAAAGGGATACGCAGTATTTT. It codes for CASSPHSGTGKRDTQYF.

This clonotype showed up just a few times. The chain joins TRBV27 to TRBJ2-7; 8 nucleotides match TRBD1. This CDR3 is 15 amino acids long. The germline V gene has CDR1 MNHEY and CDR2 SMNVEV (reference sequence). The V segment lost 4 bases and the J segment 3 bases; nucleotides outside the gene matches: 8. CDR3 protein: CASSSWTGQVYEQYF. For the CDR3, the DNA is TGTGCCAGCAGTTCCTGGACAGGGCAGGTCTACGAGCAGTACTTC.

Note on this clonotype: A junction end diverges from the germline sequence, so it may reflect a read error. The rearrangement uses TRBV19 and TRBJ2-1, with TRBD2 matching 11 bases. The CDR3 loop spans 14 amino acids. Germline V gene lookup returns CDR1 LNHDA and CDR2 SQIVND (reference sequence). As DNA, the CDR3 is TGTGCCAGTAGGCCTAGCGGGAGGTACAATGAGCAGTCCTTC. Residues: CASRPSGRYNEQSF. Together with reference TRBV19 and TRBJ2-1, the CDR3 gives the full variable domain: DGGITQSPKYLFRKEGQNVTLSCEQNLNHDAMYWYRQDPGQGLRLIYYSQIVNDFQKGDIAEGYSVSREKKESFPLTVTSAQKNPTAFYLCASRPSGRYNEQSFGPGTRLTVL.

This clonotype turned up a few times. V and J are TRBV12-3 or TRBV12-4 and TRBJ1-2; D not resolved. This CDR3 spans 14 amino acids. V lost 4 bases and J lost 0, with 9 bases in between. CDR3 sequence: CASSSQIANYGYTF. CDR3 DNA sequence: TGTGCCAGCAGTTCACAGATCGCTAACTATGGCTACACCTTC.

Only a few counts were recorded for this clonotype. V is TRBV29-1 and J is TRBJ2-5; D is possibly TRBD1 (5 bases). The V gene lost 4 bases and the J gene lost 1 base, with 22 bases spanning the gap. The CDR3 length is 17 residues. Germline CDR1 SQVTM, CDR2 ANQGSEA. The CDR3 reads CSVVGRTGRTLQETQYF. Here the CDR3 DNA reads TGCAGCGTTGTGGGTAGAACAGGACGAACCCTCCAAGAGACCCAGTACTTC.

This clonotype was seen at least ten times. The CDR3 here is CASGLLVGGTNEQFF. CDR3 nucleotides: TGTGCCAGCGGATTGCTCGTGGGGGGGACCAATGAGCAGTTCTTC. V gene TRBV12-3 or TRBV12-4 combines with J gene TRBJ2-1, with 7 bases aligning to TRBD2. With 8 bases clipped from V and 6 bases from J, the junction kept 13 bases outside the gene matches. The length of the CDR3 is 15 residues.

There are a few counts of this clonotype. This sequence joins TRBV29-1 and TRBJ2-5; 7 nucleotides agree with TRBD2. CDR1 is SQVTM and CDR2 is ANQGSEA in the germline V gene. The CDR3 sequence is 14 residues long. The junction had 11 bases not matched to a gene; V was cut back by 8 bases and J by 2 bases. The CDR3 DNA is TGCAGCTCCGGTTGGGGCGGGAGACAAGAGACCCAGTACTTC. This gives the protein CSSGWGGRQETQYF.